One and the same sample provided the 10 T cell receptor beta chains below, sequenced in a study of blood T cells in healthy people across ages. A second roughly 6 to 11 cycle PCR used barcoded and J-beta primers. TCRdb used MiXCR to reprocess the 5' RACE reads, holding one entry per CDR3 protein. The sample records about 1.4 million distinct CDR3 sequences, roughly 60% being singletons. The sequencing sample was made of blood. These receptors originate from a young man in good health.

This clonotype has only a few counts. The CDR3 region has the DNA TGTGCCAGTTCCGCCGCCGGGACAGGGACCGACGAGCAGTACTTC. Amino acid sequence: CASSAAGTGTDEQYF. J is TRBJ2-7 and V is TRBV19, with 9 bases fitting TRBD1. CDR1 LNHDA and CDR2 SQIVND come from the germline V gene (reference sequence). The ends lost 8 bases at V and 5 bases at J; junction bases unmatched: 13. The CDR3 totals 15 residues.

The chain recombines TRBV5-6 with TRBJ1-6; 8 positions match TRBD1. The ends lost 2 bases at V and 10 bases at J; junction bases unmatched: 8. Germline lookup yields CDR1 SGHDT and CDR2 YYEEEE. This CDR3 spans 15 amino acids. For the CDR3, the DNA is TGTGCCAGCAGCTTTGGACAGGGCAACGGATCACCCCTCCACTTT. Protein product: CASSFGQGNGSPLHF.

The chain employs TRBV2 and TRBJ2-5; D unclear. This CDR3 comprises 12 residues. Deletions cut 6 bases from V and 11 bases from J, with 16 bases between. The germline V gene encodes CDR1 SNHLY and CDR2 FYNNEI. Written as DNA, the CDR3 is TGTGCCAGCAGAGGATGGAGCAATGAGCAGTACTTC. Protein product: CASRGWSNEQYF.

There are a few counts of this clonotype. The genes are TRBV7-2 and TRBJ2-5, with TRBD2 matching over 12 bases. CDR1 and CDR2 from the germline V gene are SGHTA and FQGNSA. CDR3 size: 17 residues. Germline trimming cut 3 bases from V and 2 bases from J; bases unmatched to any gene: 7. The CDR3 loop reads CASSFSSGRAVQETQYF. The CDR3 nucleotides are TGTGCCAGCAGCTTTTCTAGCGGGAGGGCCGTTCAAGAGACCCAGTACTTC. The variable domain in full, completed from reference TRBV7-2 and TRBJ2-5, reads GAGVSQSPSNKVTEKGKDVELRCDPISGHTALYWYRQSLGQGLEFLIYFQGNSAPDKSGLPSDRFSAERTGGSVSTLTIQRTQQEDSAVYLCASSFSSGRAVQETQYFGPGTRLLVL.

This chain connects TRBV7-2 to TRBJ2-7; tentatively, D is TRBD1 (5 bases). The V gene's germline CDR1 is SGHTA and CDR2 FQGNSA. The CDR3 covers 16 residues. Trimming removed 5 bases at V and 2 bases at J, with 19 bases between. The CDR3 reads CASSPQQWGRTYEQYF. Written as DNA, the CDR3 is TGTGCCAGCAGCCCACAACAGTGGGGCAGAACCTACGAGCAGTACTTC. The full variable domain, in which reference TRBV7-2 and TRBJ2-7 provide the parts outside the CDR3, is GAGVSQSPSNKVTEKGKDVELRCDPISGHTALYWYRQSLGQGLEFLIYFQGNSAPDKSGLPSDRFSAERTGGSVSTLTIQRTQQEDSAVYLCASSPQQWGRTYEQYFGPGTRLTVT.

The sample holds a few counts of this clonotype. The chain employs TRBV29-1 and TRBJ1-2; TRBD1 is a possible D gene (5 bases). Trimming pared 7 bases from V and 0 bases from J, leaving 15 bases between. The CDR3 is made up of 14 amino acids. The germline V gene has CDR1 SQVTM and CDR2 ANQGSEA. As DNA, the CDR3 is TGCAGCGGGGAAGGACACAAATCTAACTATGGCTACACCTTC. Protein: CSGEGHKSNYGYTF.

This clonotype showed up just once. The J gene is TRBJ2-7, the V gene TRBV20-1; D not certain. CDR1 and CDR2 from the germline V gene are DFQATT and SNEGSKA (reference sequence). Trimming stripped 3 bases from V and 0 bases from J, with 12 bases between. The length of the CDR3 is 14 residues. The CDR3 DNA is TGCAGTGCTAGGGGTTCCAGGAGCTCCTACGAGCAGTACTTC. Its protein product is CSARGSRSSYEQYF.

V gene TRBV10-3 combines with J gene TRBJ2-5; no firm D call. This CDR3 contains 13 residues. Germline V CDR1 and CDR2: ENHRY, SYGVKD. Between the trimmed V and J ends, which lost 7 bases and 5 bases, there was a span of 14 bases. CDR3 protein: CAIKGSHGETQYF. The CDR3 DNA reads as TGTGCCATCAAGGGCAGTCATGGGGAGACCCAGTACTTC.

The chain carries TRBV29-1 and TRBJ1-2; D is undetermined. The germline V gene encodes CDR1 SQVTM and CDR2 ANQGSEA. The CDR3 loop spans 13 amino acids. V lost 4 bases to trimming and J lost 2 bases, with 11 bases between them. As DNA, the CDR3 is TGCAGCGTTGGAAAGGTGGAAAACTATGGCTACACCTTC. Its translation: CSVGKVENYGYTF.

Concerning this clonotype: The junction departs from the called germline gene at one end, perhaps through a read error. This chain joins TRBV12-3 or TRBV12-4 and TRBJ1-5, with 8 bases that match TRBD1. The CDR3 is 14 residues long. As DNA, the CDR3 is TGTGCCAGCAGTTGGGGACAGGACAATCAGCCCCGGCATTTT. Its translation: CASSWGQDNQPRHF.